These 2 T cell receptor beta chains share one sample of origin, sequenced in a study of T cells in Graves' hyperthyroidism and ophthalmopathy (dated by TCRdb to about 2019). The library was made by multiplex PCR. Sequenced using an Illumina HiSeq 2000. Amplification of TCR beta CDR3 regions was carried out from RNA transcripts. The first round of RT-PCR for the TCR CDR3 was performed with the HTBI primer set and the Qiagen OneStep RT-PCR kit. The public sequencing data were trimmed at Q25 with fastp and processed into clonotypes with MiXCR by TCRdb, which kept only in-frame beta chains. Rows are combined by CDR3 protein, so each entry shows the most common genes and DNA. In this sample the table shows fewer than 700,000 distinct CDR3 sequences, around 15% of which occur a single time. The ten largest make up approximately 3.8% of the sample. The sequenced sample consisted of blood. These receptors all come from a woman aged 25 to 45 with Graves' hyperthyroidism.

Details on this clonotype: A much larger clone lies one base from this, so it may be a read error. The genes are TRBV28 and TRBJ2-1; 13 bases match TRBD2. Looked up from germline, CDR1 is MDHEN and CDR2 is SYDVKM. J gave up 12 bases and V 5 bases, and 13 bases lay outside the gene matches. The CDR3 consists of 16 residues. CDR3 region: CASSPYQLAGGDRQFF. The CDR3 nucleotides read TGTGCCAGCAGTCCCTACCAACTAGCGGGAGGGGACAGGCAGTTCTTC.

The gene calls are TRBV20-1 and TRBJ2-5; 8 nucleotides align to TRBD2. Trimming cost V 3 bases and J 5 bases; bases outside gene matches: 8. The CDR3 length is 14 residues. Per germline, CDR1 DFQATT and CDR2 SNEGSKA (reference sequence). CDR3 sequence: CSARWASGSETQYF. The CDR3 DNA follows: TGCAGTGCTAGGTGGGCCAGCGGGAGTGAGACCCAGTACTTC.